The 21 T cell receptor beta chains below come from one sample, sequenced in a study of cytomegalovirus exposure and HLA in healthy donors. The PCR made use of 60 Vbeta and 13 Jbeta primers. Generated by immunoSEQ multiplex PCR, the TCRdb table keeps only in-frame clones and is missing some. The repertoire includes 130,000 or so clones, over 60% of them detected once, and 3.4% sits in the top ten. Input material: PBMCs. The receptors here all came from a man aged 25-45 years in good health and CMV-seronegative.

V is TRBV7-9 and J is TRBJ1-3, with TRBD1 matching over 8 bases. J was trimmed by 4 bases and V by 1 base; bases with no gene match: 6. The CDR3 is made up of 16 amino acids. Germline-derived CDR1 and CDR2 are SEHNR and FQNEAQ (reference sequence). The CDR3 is CASSLGQGLDGNTIYF. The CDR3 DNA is TGTGCCAGCAGCTTAGGACAGGGGTTGGACGGAAACACCATATATTTT.

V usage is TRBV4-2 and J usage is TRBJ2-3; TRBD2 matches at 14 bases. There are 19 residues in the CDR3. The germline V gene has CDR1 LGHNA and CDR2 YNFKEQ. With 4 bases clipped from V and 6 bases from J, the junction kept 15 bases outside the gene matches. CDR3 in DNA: TGTGCCAGCAGCCCCGAACCCGGGACTAGCGGGGGTCGGATTGATACGCAGTATTTT. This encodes CASSPEPGTSGGRIDTQYF.

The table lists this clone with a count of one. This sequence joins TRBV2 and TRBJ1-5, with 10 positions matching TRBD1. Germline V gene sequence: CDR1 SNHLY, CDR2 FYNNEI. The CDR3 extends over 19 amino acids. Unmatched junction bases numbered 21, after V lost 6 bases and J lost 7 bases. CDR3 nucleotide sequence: TGTGCCAGCAGCCGCAGGGCCGTCCCGGGACAGGGGTCGGGCCAGCCCCAGCATTTT. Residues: CASSRRAVPGQGSGQPQHF.

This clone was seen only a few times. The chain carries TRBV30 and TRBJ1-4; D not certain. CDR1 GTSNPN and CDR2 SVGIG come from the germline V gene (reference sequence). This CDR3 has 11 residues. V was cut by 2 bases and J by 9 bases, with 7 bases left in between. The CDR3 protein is CAWSPEKKLFF. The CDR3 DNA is TGTGCCTGGAGTCCGGAGAAAAAACTGTTTTTT. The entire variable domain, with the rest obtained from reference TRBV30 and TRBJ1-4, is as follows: SQTIHQWPATLVQPVGSPLSLECTVEGTSNPNLYWYRQAAGRGLQLLFYSVGIGQISSEVPQNLSASRPQDRQFILSSKKLLLSDSGFYLCAWSPEKKLFFGSGTQLSVL.

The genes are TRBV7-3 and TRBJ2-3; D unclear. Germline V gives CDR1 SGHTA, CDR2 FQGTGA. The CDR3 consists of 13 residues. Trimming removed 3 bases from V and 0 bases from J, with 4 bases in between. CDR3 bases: TGTGCCAGCAGCTTTCTTAGCACAGATACGCAGTATTTT. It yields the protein CASSFLSTDTQYF.

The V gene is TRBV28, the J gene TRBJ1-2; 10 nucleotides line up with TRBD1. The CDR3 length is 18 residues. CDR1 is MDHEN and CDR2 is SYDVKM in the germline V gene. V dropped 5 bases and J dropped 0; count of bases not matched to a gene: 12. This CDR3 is CASSEGTGDFRANYGYTF. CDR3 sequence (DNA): TGTGCCAGCAGTGAGGGGACAGGGGACTTTCGGGCTAACTATGGCTACACCTTC.

The CDR3 nucleotides are TGTGCCAGCAGTACGGGGGTAGGGGGCCCTGGAAACACCATATATTTT. It translates to CASSTGVGGPGNTIYF. The chain couples TRBV6-6 to TRBJ1-3, with 7 nucleotides matching TRBD1. The CDR3 consists of 16 residues. Per the germline V gene, CDR1 is MNHNY and CDR2 is SVGAGI (reference sequence). Trimming at V came to 5 bases and at J to 2 bases, leaving 9 bases not matched to a gene.

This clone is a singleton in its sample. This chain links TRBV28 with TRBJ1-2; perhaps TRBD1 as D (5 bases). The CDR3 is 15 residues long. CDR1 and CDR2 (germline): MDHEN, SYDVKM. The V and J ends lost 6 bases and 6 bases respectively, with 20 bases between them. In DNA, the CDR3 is TGTGCCAGCAGCCCCGGGACTAACCTAGGGGATGGCTACACCTTC. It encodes CASSPGTNLGDGYTF.

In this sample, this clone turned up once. The CDR3, as DNA: TGTGCCAGCAGTGCTCAGGACAGGGGAGTAAATGGCTACACCTTC. It specifies CASSAQDRGVNGYTF. The gene calls are TRBV6-1 and TRBJ1-2, with 9 bases fitting TRBD1. Germline CDR1 MNHNS, CDR2 SASEGT. J lost 6 bases, V lost 4 bases, and 9 bases had no gene match. The CDR3 is made up of 15 amino acids.

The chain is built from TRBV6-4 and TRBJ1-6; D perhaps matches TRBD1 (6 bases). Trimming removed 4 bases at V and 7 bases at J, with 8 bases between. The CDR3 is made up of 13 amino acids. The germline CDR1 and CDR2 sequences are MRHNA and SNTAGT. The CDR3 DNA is TGTGCCAGCAGTGTACAGGGCAATTCACCCCTCCACTTT. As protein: CASSVQGNSPLHF.

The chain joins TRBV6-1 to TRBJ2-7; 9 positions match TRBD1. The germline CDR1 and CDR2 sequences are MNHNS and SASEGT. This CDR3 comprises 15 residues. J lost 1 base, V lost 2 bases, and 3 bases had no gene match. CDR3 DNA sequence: TGTGCCAGCAGTGAATTCGGGACAGGGTCCTACGAGCAGTACTTC. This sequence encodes CASSEFGTGSYEQYF.

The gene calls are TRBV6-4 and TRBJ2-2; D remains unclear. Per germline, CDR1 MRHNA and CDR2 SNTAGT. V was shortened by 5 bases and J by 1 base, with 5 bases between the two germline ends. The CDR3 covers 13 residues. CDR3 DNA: TGTGCCAGCAGTCCGGGGAACACCGGGGAGCTGTTTTTT. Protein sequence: CASSPGNTGELFF.

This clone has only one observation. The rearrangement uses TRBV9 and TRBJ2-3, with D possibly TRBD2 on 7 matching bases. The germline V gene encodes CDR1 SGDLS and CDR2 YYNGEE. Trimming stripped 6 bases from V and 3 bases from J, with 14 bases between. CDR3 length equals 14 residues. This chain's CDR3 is CASTLGGGTDTQYF. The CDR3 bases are TGTGCCAGCACCCTAGGGGGGGGGACAGATACGCAGTATTTT.

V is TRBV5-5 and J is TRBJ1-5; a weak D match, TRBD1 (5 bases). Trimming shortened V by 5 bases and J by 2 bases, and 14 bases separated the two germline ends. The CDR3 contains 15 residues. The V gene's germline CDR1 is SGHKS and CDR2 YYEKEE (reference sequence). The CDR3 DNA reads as TGTGCCAGCAGACCGGCCCCGGGGGGCAATCAGCCCCAGCATTTT. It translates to CASRPAPGGNQPQHF. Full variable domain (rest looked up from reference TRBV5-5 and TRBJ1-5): DAGVTQSPTHLIKTRGQQVTLRCSPISGHKSVSWYQQVLGQGPQFIFQYYEKEERGRGNFPDRFSARQFPNYSSELNVNALLLGDSALYLCASRPAPGGNQPQHFGDGTRLSIL.

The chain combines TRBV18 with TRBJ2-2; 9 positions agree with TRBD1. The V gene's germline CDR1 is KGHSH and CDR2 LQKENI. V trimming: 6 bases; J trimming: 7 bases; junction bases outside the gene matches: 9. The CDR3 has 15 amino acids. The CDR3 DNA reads TGTGCCAGCTCCCAGCTACAGGGGGCTGACGGGGAGCTGTTTTTT. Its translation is CASSQLQGADGELFF.

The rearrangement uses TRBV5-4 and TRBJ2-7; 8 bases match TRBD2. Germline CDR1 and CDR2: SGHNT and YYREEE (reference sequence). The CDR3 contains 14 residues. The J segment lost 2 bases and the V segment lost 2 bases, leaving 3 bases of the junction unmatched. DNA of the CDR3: TGTGCCAGCAGCTTTTCAGCGGGAGCCTACGAGCAGTACTTC. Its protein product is CASSFSAGAYEQYF.

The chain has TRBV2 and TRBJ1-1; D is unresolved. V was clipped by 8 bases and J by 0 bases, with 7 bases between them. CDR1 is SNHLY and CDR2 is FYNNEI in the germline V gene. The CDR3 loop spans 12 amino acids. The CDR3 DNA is TGTGCCAGCCGCGTGTTGAACACTGAAGCTTTCTTT. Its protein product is CASRVLNTEAFF.

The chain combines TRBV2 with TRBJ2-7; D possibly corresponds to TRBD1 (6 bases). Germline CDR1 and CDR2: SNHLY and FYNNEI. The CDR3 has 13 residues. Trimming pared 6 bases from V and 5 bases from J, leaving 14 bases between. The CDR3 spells CASRQGISNEQYF. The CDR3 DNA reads TGTGCCAGCAGACAGGGTATCAGCAACGAGCAGTACTTC.

The CDR3 protein is CASIASGGQTYNEQFF. The CDR3 DNA reads as TGTGCCAGTATAGCTAGCGGGGGACAGACCTACAATGAGCAGTTCTTC. The chain links TRBV19 to TRBJ2-1, with 10 nucleotides matching TRBD2. The germline V gene encodes CDR1 LNHDA and CDR2 SQIVND (reference sequence). CDR3 length: 16 residues. The V segment lost 7 bases and the J segment 2 bases; nucleotides outside the gene matches: 8.

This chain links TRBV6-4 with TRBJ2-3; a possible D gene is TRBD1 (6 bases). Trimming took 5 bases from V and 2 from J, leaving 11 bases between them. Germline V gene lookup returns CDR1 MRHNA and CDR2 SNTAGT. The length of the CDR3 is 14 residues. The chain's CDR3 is CASSQGLLTDTQYF. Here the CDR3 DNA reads TGTGCCAGCAGTCAGGGGCTCCTCACAGATACGCAGTATTTT.

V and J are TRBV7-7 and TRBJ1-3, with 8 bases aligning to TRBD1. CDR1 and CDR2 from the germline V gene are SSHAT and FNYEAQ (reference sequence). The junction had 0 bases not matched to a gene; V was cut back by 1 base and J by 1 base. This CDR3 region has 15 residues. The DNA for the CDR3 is TGTGCCAGCAGCTTAGGGACAGGGTCTGGAAACACCATATATTTT. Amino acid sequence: CASSLGTGSGNTIYF.